The entry below gives a single TCR beta chain sequence along with its context. TCRdb fed the 5' RACE reads into MiXCR, producing one record per CDR3 protein. This sample has 550,000 to 600,000 distinct CDR3 sequences, with about a fifth found just once. The CDR3 is 14 amino acids. Trimming took 4 bases from V and 10 from J, leaving 14 bases between them. CDR1 SGHTA and CDR2 FQGNSA come from the germline V gene. These data belong to a study of T-cell memory formation after mild COVID-19. This sequence originates from an adult woman who had mild COVID-19 (a few samples of this study predate the infection). Cell type and time point are not known. This sequence joins TRBV7-2 and TRBJ1-6; D gene ambiguous. Sample: PBMCs or a T cell subset sorted from them (not recorded which). CDR3 sequence (DNA): TGTGCCAGCAGCTATCCTCAGACGAAATCACCCCTCCACTTT. It encodes CASSYPQTKSPLHF.